This T cell receptor beta chain was captured by sequencing in a study of regulatory T cells in long-lasting Graves disease. According to the study, TCR beta libraries were built with iRepertoire HTBI primers and CDR3-region Arm-PCR. TCRdb called the multiplex PCR reads again in MiXCR, with one record for every CDR3 protein. The sample consists of 550,000 to 700,000 distinct CDR3 sequences, about 16% of them appearing once. This clonotype was seen repeatedly, ten times or more. The sample's time point: newly diagnosed GD, antithyroid drugs for less than 3 months. Making the TCR library involved RNA that had been extracted from PBMCs. The same sample was also studied in work on T cells in Graves' hyperthyroidism and ophthalmopathy. That report adds: The hyperthyroidism was newly diagnosed and had lasted under 2 months; the patients were aged 18 to 65.

This TCR was recovered from a man aged 18 to 29 with Graves disease. The source material was peripheral blood mononuclear cells (PBMCs), sampled at new diagnosis, from a patient treated with antithyroid drugs.

This CDR3 reads CASSSLSSPAGAFF. CDR3 coding DNA: TGCGCCAGCAGCTCCCTATCTTCTCCCGCAGGGGCTTTCTTT. The chain employs TRBV5-1 and TRBJ1-1; possibly TRBD1 for D (5 bases). Germline V gene sequence: CDR1 SGHRS, CDR2 YFSETQ. Between the trimmed V and J ends, which lost 3 bases and 11 bases, there was a span of 20 bases. This CDR3 has 14 residues.